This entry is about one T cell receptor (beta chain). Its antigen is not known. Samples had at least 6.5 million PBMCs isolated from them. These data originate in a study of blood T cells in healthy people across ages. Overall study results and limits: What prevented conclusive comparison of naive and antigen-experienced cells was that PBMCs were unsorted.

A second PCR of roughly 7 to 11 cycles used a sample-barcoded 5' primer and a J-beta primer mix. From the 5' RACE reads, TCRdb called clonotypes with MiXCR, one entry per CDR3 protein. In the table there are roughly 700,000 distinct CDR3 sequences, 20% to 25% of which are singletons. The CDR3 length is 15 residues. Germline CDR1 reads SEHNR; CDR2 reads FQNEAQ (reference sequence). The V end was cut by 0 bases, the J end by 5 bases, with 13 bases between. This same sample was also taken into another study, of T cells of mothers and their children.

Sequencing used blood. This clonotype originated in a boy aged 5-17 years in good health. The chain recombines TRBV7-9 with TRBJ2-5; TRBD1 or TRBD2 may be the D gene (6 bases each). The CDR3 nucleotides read TGTGCCAGCAGCTTAGCGCTTAGGGGGGACGAGACCCAGTACTTC. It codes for CASSLALRGDETQYF.